The clone carrying this T cell receptor (beta chain) was picked up a small number of times. Looked up from germline, CDR1 is MGHRA and CDR2 is YSYEKL. V lost 1 base to trimming and J lost 9 bases, with 13 bases between them. This CDR3 has 15 amino acids. A single record per CDR3 protein comes from TCRdb applying MiXCR to the RACE reads. The table records around 200,000 distinct CDR3 sequences, 20% to 25% of them present only once. The time point here: patch test 3, about 24 weeks after DPC sensitization. Specified treatment: therapeutic diphenylcyclopropenone sensitization with weekly scalp DPC. This sample was taken from a study of human T cells and chemical hapten exposure.

The sample was whole blood, taken in connection with sensitization to the hapten diphenylcyclopropenone (DPC). The V gene is TRBV4-1, the J gene TRBJ1-6; D gene uncertain. This receptor was identified in a woman aged 40 to 49 with alopecia areata. Some clones in this sample may be carry-over from other donors' samples. Here the CDR3 reads CASSQVGGKGSPLHF. CDR3 sequence (DNA): TGCGCCAGCAGCCAAGTAGGAGGAAAGGGTTCACCCCTCCACTTT.